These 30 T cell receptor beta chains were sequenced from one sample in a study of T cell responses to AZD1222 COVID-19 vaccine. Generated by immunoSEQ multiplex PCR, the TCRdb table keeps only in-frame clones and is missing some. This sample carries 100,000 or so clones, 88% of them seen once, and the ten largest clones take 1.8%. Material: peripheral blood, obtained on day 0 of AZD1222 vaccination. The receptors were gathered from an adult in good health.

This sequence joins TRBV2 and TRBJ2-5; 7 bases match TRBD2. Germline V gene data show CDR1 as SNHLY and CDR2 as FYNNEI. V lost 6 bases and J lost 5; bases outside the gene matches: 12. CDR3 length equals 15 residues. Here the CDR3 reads CASSSGREEAETQYF. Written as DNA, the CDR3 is TGTGCCAGCAGCTCAGGTCGGGAGGAGGCGGAGACCCAGTACTTC.

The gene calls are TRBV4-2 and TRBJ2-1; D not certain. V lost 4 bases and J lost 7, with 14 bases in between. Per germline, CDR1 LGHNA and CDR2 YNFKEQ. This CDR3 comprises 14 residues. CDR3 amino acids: CASSLPSYPNEQFF. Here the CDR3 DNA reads TGTGCCAGCAGCCTACCCAGTTATCCGAATGAGCAGTTCTTC.

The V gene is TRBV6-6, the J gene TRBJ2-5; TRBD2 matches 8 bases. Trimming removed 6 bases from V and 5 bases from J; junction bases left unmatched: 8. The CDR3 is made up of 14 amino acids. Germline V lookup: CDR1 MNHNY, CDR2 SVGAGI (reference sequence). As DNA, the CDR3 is TGTGCCAGCAGCAGGACTAGCTTGGGGGAGACCCAGTACTTC. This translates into CASSRTSLGETQYF.

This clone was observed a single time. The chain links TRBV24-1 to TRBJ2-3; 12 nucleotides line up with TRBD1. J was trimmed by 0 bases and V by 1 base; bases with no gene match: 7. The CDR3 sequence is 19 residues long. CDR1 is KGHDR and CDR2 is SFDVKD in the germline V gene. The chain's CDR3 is CATSDFPGQGAMSTDTQYF. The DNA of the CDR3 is TGTGCCACCAGTGATTTTCCGGGACAGGGGGCGATGAGCACAGATACGCAGTATTTT.

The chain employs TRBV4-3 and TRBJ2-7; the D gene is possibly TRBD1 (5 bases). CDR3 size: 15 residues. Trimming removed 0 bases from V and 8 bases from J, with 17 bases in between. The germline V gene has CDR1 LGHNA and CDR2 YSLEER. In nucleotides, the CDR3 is TGCGCCAGCAGCCAAGATTTCCCCAGGGCAGCCAAGCAGTACTTC. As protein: CASSQDFPRAAKQYF.

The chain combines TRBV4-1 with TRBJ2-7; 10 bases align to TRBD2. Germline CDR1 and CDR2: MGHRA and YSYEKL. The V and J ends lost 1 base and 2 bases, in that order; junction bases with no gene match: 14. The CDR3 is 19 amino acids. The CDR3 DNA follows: TGCGCCAGCAGCCAAGTTTCTGGCCTGGTCCTAGCGGGAGCCTACGAGCAGTACTTC. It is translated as CASSQVSGLVLAGAYEQYF.

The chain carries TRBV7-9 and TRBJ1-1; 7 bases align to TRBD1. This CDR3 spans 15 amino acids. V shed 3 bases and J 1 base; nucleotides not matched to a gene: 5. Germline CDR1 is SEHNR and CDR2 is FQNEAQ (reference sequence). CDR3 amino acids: CASSFSGGTNTEAFF. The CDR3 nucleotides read TGTGCCAGCAGCTTCTCAGGGGGAACGAACACTGAAGCTTTCTTT. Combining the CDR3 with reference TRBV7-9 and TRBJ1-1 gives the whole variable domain DTGVSQNPRHKITKRGQNVTFRCDPISEHNRLYWYRQTLGQGPEFLTYFQNEAQLEKSRLLSDRFSAERPKGSFSTLEIQRTEQGDSAMYLCASSFSGGTNTEAFFGQGTRLTVV.

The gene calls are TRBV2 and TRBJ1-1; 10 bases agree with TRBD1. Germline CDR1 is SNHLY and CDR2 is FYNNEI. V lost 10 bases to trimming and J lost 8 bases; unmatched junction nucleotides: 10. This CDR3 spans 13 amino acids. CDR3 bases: TGTGCCACATCCGGACAGGGGGTAGGAGAAGCTTTCTTT. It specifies CATSGQGVGEAFF.

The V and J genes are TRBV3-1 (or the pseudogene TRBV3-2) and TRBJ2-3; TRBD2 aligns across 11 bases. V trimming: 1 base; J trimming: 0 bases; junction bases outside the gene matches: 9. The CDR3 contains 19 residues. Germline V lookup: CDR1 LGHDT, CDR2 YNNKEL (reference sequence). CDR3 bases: TGTGCCAGCAGCCAAGGGCGCTTGGTAGCGGGAGGGAGCACAGATACGCAGTATTTT. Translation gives CASSQGRLVAGGSTDTQYF.

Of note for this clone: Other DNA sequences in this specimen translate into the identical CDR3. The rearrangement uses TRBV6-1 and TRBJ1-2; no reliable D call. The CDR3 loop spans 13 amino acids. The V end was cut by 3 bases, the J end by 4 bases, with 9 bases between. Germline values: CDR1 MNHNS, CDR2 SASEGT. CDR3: CASSEAWGYGYTF. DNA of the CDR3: TGTGCCAGCAGTGAGGCCTGGGGCTATGGCTACACCTTC.

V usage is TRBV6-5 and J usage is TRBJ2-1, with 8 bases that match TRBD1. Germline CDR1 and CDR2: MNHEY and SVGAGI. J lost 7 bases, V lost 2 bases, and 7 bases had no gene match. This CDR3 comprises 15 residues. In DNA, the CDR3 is TGTGCCAGCAGTTACACCCCAGGGGGCATGAATGAGCAGTTCTTC. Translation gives CASSYTPGGMNEQFF.

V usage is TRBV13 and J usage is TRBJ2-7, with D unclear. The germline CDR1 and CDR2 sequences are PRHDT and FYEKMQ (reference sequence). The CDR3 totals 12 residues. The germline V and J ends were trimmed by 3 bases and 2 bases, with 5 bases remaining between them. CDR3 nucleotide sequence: TGTGCCAGCAGCTTTTATCCCTACGAGCAGTACTTC. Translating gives CASSFYPYEQYF. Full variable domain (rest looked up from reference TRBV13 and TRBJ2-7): AAGVIQSPRHLIKEKRETATLKCYPIPRHDTVYWYQQGPGQDPQFLISFYEKMQSDKGSIPDRFSAQQFSDYHSELNMSSLELGDSALYFCASSFYPYEQYFGPGTRLTVT.

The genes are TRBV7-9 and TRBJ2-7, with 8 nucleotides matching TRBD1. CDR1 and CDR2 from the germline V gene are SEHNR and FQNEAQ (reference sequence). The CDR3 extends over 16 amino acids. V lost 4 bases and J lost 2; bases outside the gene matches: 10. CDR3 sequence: CASSSPTGVAPYEQYF. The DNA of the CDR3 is TGTGCCAGCAGCTCCCCGACAGGGGTGGCCCCCTACGAGCAGTACTTC.

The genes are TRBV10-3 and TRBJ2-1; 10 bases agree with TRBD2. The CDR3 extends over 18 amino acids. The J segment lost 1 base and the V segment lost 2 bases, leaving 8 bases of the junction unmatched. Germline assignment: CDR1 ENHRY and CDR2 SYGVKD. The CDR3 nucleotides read TGTGCCATCAGTGAGCGAGTCGGTAGCGGGAGGTCCTACAATGAGCAGTTCTTC. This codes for CAISERVGSGRSYNEQFF.

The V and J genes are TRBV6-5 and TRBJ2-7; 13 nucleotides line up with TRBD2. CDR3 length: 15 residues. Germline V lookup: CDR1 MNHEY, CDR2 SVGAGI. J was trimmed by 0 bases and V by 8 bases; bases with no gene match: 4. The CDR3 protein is CASARTSGSSYEQYF. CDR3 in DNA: TGTGCCAGCGCCCGGACTAGCGGGAGCTCCTACGAGCAGTACTTC.

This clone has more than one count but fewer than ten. For the CDR3, the DNA is TGTGCCAGCAGTGAAACCGGGACTAGCTACGAGCAGTACTTC. Protein sequence: CASSETGTSYEQYF. This chain connects TRBV6-4 to TRBJ2-7, with 8 nucleotides matching TRBD2. The CDR3 has 14 amino acids. The junction had 4 bases not matched to a gene; V was cut back by 3 bases and J by 3 bases. Germline values: CDR1 MRHNA, CDR2 SNTAGT.

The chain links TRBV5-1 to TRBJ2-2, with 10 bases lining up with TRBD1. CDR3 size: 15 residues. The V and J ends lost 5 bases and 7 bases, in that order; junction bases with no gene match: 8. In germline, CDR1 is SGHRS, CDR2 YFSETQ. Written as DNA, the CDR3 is TGCGCCAGCAGAAGTTTTGACAGGGGGCTCGGGGAGCTGTTTTTT. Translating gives CASRSFDRGLGELFF.

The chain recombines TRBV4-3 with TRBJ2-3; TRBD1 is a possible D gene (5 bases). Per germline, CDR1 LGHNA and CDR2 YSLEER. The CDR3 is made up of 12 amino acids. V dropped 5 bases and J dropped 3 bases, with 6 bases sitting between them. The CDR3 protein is CASSGATDTQYF. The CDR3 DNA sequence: TGCGCCAGCAGCGGGGCGACAGATACGCAGTATTTT.

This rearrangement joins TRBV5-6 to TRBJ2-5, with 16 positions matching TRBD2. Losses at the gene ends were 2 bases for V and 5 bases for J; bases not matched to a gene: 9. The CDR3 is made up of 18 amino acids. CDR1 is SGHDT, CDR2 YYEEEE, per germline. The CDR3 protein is CASSLPGLAGGPWETQYF. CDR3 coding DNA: TGTGCCAGCAGCTTACCGGGACTAGCGGGAGGGCCTTGGGAGACCCAGTACTTC.

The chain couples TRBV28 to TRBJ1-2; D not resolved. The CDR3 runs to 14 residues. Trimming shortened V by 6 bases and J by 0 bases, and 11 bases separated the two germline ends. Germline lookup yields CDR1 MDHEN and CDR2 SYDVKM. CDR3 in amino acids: CASSPPTPNYGYTF. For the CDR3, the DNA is TGTGCCAGCAGCCCCCCAACCCCTAACTATGGCTACACCTTC.

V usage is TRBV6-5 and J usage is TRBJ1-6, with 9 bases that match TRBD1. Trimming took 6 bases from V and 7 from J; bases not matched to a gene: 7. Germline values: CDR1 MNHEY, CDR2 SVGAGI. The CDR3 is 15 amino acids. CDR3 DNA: TGTGCCAGCAGCGAGAACAGGGGGCTGAATTCACCCCTCCACTTT. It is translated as CASSENRGLNSPLHF.

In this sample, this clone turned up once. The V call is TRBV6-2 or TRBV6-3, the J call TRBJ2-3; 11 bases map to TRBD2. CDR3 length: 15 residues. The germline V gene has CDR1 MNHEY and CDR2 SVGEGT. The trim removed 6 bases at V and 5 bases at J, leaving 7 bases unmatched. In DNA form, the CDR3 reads TGTGCCAGCAGCCCGGATGGACTAGCGGGAGATACGCAGTATTTT. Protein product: CASSPDGLAGDTQYF.

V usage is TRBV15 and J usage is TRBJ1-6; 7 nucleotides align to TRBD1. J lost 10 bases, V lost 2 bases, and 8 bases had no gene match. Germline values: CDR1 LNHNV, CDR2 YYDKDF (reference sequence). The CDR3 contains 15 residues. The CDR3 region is CATSRRTGEGSPLHF. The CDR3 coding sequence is TGTGCCACCAGCAGACGAACAGGGGAAGGGTCACCCCTCCACTTT.

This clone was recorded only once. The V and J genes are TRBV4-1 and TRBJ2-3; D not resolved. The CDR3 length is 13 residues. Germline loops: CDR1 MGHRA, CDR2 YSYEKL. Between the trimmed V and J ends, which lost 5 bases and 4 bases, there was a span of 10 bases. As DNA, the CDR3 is TGCGCCAGCAGCTTATCAGTGCCAGATACGCAGTATTTT. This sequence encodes CASSLSVPDTQYF.

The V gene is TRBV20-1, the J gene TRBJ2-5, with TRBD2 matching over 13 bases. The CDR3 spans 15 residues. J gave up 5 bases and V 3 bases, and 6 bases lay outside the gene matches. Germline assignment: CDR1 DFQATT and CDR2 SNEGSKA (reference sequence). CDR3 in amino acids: CSASLLAGGPETQYF. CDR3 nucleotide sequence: TGCAGTGCTAGTTTACTAGCGGGAGGGCCGGAGACCCAGTACTTC.

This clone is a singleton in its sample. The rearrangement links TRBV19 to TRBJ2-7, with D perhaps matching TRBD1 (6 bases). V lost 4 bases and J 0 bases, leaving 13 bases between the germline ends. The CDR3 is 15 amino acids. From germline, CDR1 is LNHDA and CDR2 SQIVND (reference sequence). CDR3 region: CASSKHRQASYEQYF. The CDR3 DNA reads TGTGCCAGTAGTAAACATCGACAGGCCTCCTACGAGCAGTACTTC.

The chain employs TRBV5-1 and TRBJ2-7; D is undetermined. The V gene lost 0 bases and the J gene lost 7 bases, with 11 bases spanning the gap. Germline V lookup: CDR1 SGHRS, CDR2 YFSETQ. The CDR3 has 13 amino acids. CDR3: CASSLGSIGEQYF. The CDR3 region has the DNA TGCGCCAGCAGCTTGGGGTCCATAGGGGAGCAGTACTTC.

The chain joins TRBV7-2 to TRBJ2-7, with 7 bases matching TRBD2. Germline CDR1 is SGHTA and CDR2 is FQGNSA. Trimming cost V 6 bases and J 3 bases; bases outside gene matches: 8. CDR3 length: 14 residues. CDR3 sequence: CASSSRRGFYEQYF. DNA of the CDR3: TGTGCCAGCAGTTCCCGGCGGGGGTTCTACGAGCAGTACTTC.

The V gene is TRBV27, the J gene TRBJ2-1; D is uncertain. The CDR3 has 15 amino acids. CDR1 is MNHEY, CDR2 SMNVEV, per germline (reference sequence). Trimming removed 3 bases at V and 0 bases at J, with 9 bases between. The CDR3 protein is CASSFGIFSYNEQFF. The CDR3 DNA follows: TGTGCCAGCAGTTTCGGTATATTCTCCTACAATGAGCAGTTCTTC.

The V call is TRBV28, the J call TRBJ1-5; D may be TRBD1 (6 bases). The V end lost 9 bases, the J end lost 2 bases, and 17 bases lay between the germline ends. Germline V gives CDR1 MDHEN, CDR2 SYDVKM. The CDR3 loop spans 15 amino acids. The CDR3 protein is CASTFGGHRNQPQHF. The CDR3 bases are TGTGCCAGTACATTTGGGGGGCACCGCAATCAGCCCCAGCATTTT.